The following is a T cell receptor (beta chain) sequence with its context. Its antigen remains unidentified. The record originates from a study of immune evolution from preneoplasia to lung adenocarcinoma. Assay used: immunoSEQ multiplex PCR; TCRdb lists only in-frame clones, some missing. This table has tens of thousands of clones, over 75% appearing once. General observations from the study: Top clone share appeared to fall from AAH through AIS, MIA, adenocarcinoma.

The ends lost 4 bases at V and 5 bases at J; junction bases unmatched: 12. Germline CDR1 reads KGHSH; CDR2 reads LQKENI. CDR3 length equals 16 residues. What was sequenced was FFPE invasive lung adenocarcinoma tissue. The chain is built from TRBV18 and TRBJ2-7, with TRBD1 matching over 9 bases. The TCR comes from a person between 60 and 70 years old with lung adenocarcinoma. The CDR3 loop reads CASSQLGTGQFNEQYF. In DNA form, the CDR3 reads TGTGCCAGCTCACAACTCGGGACAGGGCAGTTCAACGAGCAGTACTTC. Full variable domain (missing parts from reference TRBV18 and TRBJ2-7): NAGVMQNPRHLVRRRGQEARLRCSPMKGHSHVYWYRQLPEEGLKFMVYLQKENIIDESGMPKERFSAEFPKEGPSILRIQQVVRGDSAAYFCASSQLGTGQFNEQYFGPGTRLTVT.